Sequencing of this T cell receptor beta chain was carried out in a study of blood T cell repertoires in COVID-19. CDR3 length equals 14 residues. Germline V gene data show CDR1 as SGHTA and CDR2 as FQGTGA. V lost 5 bases and J lost 7, with 18 bases in between. Clones were sequenced by immunoSEQ multiplex PCR, and TCRdb holds only the in-frame ones, with some missing. There are around 250,000 clones in the sample; about 88% occur only once, and more than 6.5% lies in the top ten. V gene TRBV7-3 combines with J gene TRBJ2-7, with a tentative D call TRBD1 (6 bases). The TCR was taken from a woman between 65 and 79 years old with active or convalescent COVID-19. Sequencing was carried out using peripheral blood. CDR3 DNA sequence: TGTGCCAGCAGCAATTCCGGGACATCGTTAGAGCAGTACTTC. It codes for CASSNSGTSLEQYF. Full variable domain (remainder filled in from reference TRBV7-3 and TRBJ2-7): GAGVSQTPSNKVTEKGKYVELRCDPISGHTALYWYRQSLGQGPEFLIYFQGTGAADDSGLPNDRFFAVRPEGSVSTLKIQRTERGDSAVYLCASSNSGTSLEQYFGPGTRLTVT.